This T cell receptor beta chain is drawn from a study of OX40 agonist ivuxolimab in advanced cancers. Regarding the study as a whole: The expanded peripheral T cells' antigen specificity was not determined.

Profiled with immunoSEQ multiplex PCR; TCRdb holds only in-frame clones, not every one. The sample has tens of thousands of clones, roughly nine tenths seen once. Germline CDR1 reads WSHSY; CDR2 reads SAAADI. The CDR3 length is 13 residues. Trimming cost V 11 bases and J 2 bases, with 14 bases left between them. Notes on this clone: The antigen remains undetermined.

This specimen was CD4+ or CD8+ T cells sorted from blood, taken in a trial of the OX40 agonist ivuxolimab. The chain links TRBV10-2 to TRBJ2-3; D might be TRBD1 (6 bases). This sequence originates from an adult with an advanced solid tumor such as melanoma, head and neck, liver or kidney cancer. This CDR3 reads CAFGQGNTDTQYF. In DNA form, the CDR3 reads TGCGCCTTTGGGCAGGGGAACACAGATACGCAGTATTTT.